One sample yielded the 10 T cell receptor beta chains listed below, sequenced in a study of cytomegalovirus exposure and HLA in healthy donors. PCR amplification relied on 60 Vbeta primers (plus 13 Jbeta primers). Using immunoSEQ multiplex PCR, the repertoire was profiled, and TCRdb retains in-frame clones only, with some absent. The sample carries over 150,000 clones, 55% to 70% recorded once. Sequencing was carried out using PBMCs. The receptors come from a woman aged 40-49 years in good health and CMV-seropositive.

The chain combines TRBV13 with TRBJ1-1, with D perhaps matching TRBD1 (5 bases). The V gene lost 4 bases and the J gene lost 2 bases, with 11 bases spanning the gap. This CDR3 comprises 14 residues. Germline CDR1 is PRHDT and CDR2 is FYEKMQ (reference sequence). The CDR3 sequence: CASSSPGTNTEAFF. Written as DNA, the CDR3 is TGTGCCAGCAGCTCTCCTGGGACTAACACTGAAGCTTTCTTT.

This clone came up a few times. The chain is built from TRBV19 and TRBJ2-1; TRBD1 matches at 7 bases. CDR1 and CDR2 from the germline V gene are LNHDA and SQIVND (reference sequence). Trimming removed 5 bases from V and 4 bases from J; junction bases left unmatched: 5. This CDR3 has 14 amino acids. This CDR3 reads CASSRTGRYNEQFF. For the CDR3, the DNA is TGTGCCAGTAGTCGGACAGGCAGGTACAATGAGCAGTTCTTC.

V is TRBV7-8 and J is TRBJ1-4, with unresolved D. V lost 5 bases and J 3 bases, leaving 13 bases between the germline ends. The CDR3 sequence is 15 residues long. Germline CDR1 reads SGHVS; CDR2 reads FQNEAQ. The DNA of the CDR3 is TGTGCCAGCAGCCAGACGAACCGGGCTAATGAAAAACTGTTTTTT. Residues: CASSQTNRANEKLFF.

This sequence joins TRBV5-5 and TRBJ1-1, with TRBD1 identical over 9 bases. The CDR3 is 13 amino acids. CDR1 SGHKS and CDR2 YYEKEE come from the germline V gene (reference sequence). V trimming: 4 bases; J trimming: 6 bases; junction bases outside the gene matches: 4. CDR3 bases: TGTGCCAGCAGCACCCGGACAGGGGCTGAAGCTTTCTTT. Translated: CASSTRTGAEAFF.

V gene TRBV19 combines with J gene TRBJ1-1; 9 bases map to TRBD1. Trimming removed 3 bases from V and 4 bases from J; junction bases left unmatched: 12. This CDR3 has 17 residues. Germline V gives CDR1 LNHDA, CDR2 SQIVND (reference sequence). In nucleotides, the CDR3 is TGTGCCAGTAGTATGGAGGGACAGGGTATGGGGTCCACTGAAGCTTTCTTT. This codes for CASSMEGQGMGSTEAFF.

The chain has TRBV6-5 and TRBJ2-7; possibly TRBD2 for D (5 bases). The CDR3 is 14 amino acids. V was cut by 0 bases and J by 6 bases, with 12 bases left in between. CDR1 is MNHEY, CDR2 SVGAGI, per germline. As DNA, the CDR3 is TGTGCCAGCAGTTACTCAACTGGAGGTGTCGAGCAGTACTTC. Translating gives CASSYSTGGVEQYF.

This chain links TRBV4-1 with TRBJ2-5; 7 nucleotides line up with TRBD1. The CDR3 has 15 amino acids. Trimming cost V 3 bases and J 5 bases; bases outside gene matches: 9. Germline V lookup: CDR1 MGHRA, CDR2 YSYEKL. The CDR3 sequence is CASSHPDRVLETQYF. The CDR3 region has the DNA TGCGCCAGCAGCCATCCCGACAGGGTCTTGGAGACCCAGTACTTC.

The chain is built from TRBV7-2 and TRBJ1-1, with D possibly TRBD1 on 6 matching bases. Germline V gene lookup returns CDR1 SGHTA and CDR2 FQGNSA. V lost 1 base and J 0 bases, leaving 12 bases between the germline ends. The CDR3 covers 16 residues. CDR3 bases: TGTGCCAGCAGCTTAGTTGGGACACAAATGAACACTGAAGCTTTCTTT. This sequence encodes CASSLVGTQMNTEAFF.

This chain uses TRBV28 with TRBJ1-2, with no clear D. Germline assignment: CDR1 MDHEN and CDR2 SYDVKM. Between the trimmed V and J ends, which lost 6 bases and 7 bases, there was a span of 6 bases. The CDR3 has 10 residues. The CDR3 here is CASRRGGYTF. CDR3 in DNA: TGTGCCAGCAGACGAGGTGGCTACACCTTC.

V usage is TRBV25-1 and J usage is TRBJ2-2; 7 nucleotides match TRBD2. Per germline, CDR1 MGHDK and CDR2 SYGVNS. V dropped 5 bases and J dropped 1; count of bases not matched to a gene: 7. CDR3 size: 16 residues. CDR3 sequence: CASSLRDYQNTGELFF. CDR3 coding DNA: TGTGCCAGCAGTCTCCGGGACTACCAGAACACCGGGGAGCTGTTTTTT.